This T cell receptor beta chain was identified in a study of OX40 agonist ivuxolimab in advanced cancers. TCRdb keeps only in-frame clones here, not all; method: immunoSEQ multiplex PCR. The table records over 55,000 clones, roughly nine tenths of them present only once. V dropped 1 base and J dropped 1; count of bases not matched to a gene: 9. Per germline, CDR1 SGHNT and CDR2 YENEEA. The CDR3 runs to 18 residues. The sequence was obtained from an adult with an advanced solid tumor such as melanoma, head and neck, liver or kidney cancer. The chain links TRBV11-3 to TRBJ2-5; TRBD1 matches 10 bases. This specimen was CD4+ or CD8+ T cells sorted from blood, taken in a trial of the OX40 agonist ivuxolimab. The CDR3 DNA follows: TGTGCCAGCAGCTTAGGTCCCCCGGGACAGGGGATCCAAGAGACCCAGTACTTC. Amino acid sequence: CASSLGPPGQGIQETQYF.